The rows below give T cell receptor beta chains drawn from one sample of a study of monozygotic twins with inflammatory bowel disease. TCRdb re-analyzed the 5' RACE reads; it lists each CDR3 protein once, without DNA. In all, the sample yields fewer than 550,000 distinct CDR3 sequences. Sequencing was carried out using blood. The source of these receptors is a human donor with ulcerative colitis or Crohn's disease, or a healthy co-twin of an affected twin (not recorded which). CDR3s include the opening cysteine and the closing phenylalanine or tryptophan.

j_gene	v_gene	CDR3aa
TRBJ2-7	TRBV19	CASSMSSSYEQYF
TRBJ1-1	TRBV6-1	CASSVMNTEAFF
TRBJ1-3	TRBV5-5	CASSLGAGRNSGNTIYF
TRBJ2-3	TRBV7-2	CASSLGRLPGGADTQYF
TRBJ2-5	TRBV18	CASSPNFGETQYF
TRBJ1-2	TRBV7-6	CASSLGLGYGYTF
TRBJ1-1	TRBV12-3/TRBV12-4	CASSSQGARGTEAFF
TRBJ2-1	TRBV7-2	CASSLIGGSYNEQFF
TRBJ1-2	TRBV7-2	CASSFRDIANYGYTF
TRBJ1-1	TRBV20-1	CSAPVAGRRTEAFF
TRBJ1-2	TRBV7-8	CASSLVDSEGYTF
TRBJ2-3	TRBV11-3	CASSREGEGLGDTQYF
TRBJ2-7	TRBV5-1	CASRQSSGSTYEQYF
TRBJ1-6	TRBV4-1	CASSQWGEGLNSPLHF
TRBJ2-7	TRBV7-2	CASSLVAASYEQYF
TRBJ2-3	TRBV20-1	CSATIATGSRADTQYF
TRBJ2-7	TRBV5-1	CASSPTLAGAYEQYF
TRBJ1-5	TRBV20-1	CSARGQGVNQPQHF
TRBJ2-5	TRBV20-1	CSARDGSYQETQYF
TRBJ2-1	TRBV27	CASSTDNDNEQFF
TRBJ2-7	TRBV30	CAFYRTATYEQYF
TRBJ2-3	TRBV15	CATSRRQGNTDTQYF
TRBJ1-2	TRBV2	CASSENFYFGYTF
TRBJ2-7	TRBV18	CASSPGTGGSGEQYF
TRBJ1-1	TRBV7-9	CASSEMTNTEAFF
TRBJ2-2	TRBV12-3/TRBV12-4	CASSWGETGELFF
TRBJ2-2	TRBV20-1	CSASVPTPITGELFF
TRBJ2-1	TRBV19	CASSADGSGAYNEQFF
TRBJ2-3	TRBV2	CASSASQGWDTQYF
TRBJ2-5	TRBV11-2	CASSKTGFQETQYF
TRBJ2-1	TRBV5-4	CASSHASGLMNEQFF
TRBJ2-1	TRBV5-5	CASSTLDSPVPHEQFF
TRBJ1-2	TRBV7-3	CASSLMGGPTVGYTF
TRBJ1-1	TRBV5-1	CASSGTGLNTEAFF
TRBJ1-4	TRBV20-1	CSVPGTNEKLFF
TRBJ2-2	TRBV24-1	CATFSGTGELFF
TRBJ2-1	TRBV6-1	CASRGQGAKVTYNEQFF
TRBJ1-5	TRBV4-3	CASSQGAQANQPQHF
TRBJ2-3	TRBV6-1	CASSRDIAGGQDTQYF
TRBJ1-6	TRBV18	CASSGGGNSYNSPLHF
TRBJ2-5	TRBV9	CASSVASGLAWETQYF
TRBJ2-1	TRBV25-1	CASSAMGQGSYNEQFF
TRBJ2-3	TRBV6-1	CASGQAGATQYF
TRBJ2-2	TRBV11-2	CASSYPPGTSGPTGELFF
TRBJ2-1	TRBV5-1	CASSPTSSNEQFF
TRBJ2-3	TRBV24-1	CATSPGWTDTQYF
TRBJ1-4	TRBV5-1	CASSQGATNEKLFF
TRBJ1-6	TRBV21-1	CASILYRSRNNSPLHF
TRBJ2-7	TRBV3-1	CASSQSVEQYF
TRBJ2-2	TRBV12-3/TRBV12-4	CASSLFSTGELFF
TRBJ2-2	TRBV27	CASSLYGGRNTGELFF
TRBJ1-6	TRBV27	CASSSDGVAFNSPLHF
TRBJ2-7	TRBV10-3	CAINRDRQYEQYF
TRBJ1-5	TRBV6-5	CASSTGTAFSNQPQHF
TRBJ1-1	TRBV4-3	CASSQDRHPNTEAFF
TRBJ2-2	TRBV20-1	CSGFRAGLPGELFF
TRBJ1-3	TRBV15	CATSRGWTGVGNTIYF
TRBJ1-2	TRBV19	CASSMKWAGDYGYTF
TRBJ1-1	TRBV5-1	CATRGQDNTEAFF